The 14 T cell receptor beta chains listed next were all sequenced from one sample in a study of cytomegalovirus exposure and HLA in healthy donors. Sequenced by immunoSEQ multiplex PCR; TCRdb stores in-frame clones only, minus some. The profile shows approximately 71,000 clones, 91% of them singletons. Input material: PBMCs. Every receptor here comes from a man aged 18 to 35 in good health and CMV-seronegative.

The genes are TRBV6-5 and TRBJ2-1; 10 nucleotides align to TRBD1. The CDR3 is 16 amino acids. Looked up from germline, CDR1 is MNHEY and CDR2 is SVGAGI. V shed 4 bases, J shed 0 bases, and the junction held 3 bases outside the gene matches. DNA of the CDR3: TGTGCCAGCAGTTGGACAGGGGGGAGCTCCTACAATGAGCAGTTCTTC. Its protein product is CASSWTGGSSYNEQFF.

This rearrangement joins TRBV7-3 to TRBJ1-2, with 9 bases fitting TRBD1. The CDR3 has 13 residues. The germline V gene has CDR1 SGHTA and CDR2 FQGTGA. V shed 5 bases, J shed 7 bases, and the junction held 5 bases outside the gene matches. The CDR3 is CASSRDRAGGYTF. The CDR3, as DNA: TGTGCCAGCAGCCGGGACAGGGCTGGTGGCTACACCTTC. The full variable domain, rest sourced from reference TRBV7-3 and TRBJ1-2, is GAGVSQTPSNKVTEKGKYVELRCDPISGHTALYWYRQSLGQGPEFLIYFQGTGAADDSGLPNDRFFAVRPEGSVSTLKIQRTERGDSAVYLCASSRDRAGGYTFGSGTRLTVV.

The DNA for the CDR3 is TGTGCCAGCAGCCAACACGGACAGGGGACCCCGACAGATACGCAGTATTTT. This translates into CASSQHGQGTPTDTQYF. The V call is TRBV5-8, the J call TRBJ2-3; 9 bases line up with TRBD1. This CDR3 is built from 17 residues. Germline lookup yields CDR1 SGHTS and CDR2 YDEGEE. After removal of 4 bases from V and 3 bases from J, the junction contained 12 bases not matched to a gene.

The chain employs TRBV18 and TRBJ1-4, with 9 bases fitting TRBD1. The CDR3 contains 14 residues. The ends lost 8 bases at V and 3 bases at J; junction bases unmatched: 4. The germline V gene has CDR1 KGHSH and CDR2 LQKENI. CDR3 DNA sequence: TGTGCCAGCGCAAGACAGGGGGCTAATGAAAAACTGTTTTTT. Protein product: CASARQGANEKLFF.

This clone has a single count. J is TRBJ2-5 and V is TRBV9, with 7 bases aligning to TRBD2. The V and J ends lost 2 bases and 3 bases, in that order; junction bases with no gene match: 7. Germline V gives CDR1 SGDLS, CDR2 YYNGEE. The length of the CDR3 is 15 residues. CDR3 region: CASSVAGTTEETQYF. The CDR3 coding sequence is TGTGCCAGCAGCGTCGCCGGGACTACCGAAGAGACCCAGTACTTC.

J is TRBJ2-2 and V is TRBV5-4, with TRBD2 matching 7 bases. The J segment lost 6 bases and the V segment lost 3 bases, leaving 8 bases of the junction unmatched. The CDR3 totals 15 residues. The germline V gene has CDR1 SGHNT and CDR2 YYREEE (reference sequence). This CDR3 reads CASSWEGTKSGELFF. The CDR3 DNA follows: TGTGCCAGCAGCTGGGAGGGGACTAAATCCGGGGAGCTGTTTTTT.

This sequence joins TRBV9 and TRBJ2-5; tentatively, D is TRBD1 (6 bases). This CDR3 comprises 15 residues. The V end lost 0 bases, the J end lost 5 bases, and 14 bases lay between the germline ends. CDR1 and CDR2 from the germline V gene are SGDLS and YYNGEE. The CDR3: CASSVDSGVGETQYF. As DNA, the CDR3 is TGTGCCAGCAGCGTAGACTCAGGGGTAGGCGAGACCCAGTACTTC. Looking up the rest from reference TRBV9 and TRBJ2-5 gives the full variable domain: DSGVTQTPKHLITATGQRVTLRCSPRSGDLSVYWYQQSLDQGLQFLIQYYNGEERAKGNILERFSAQQFPDLHSELNLSSLELGDSALYFCASSVDSGVGETQYFGPGTRLLVL.

This clone was seen only once. V usage is TRBV4-2 and J usage is TRBJ1-4, with D perhaps matching TRBD1 (5 bases). V lost 0 bases, J lost 5 bases, and 10 bases lay in between. The CDR3 covers 15 residues. Germline V gives CDR1 LGHNA, CDR2 YNFKEQ. This CDR3 is CASSQEQAVNEKLFF. The CDR3 bases are TGTGCCAGCAGCCAAGAACAGGCGGTCAATGAAAAACTGTTTTTT.

V and J are TRBV18 and TRBJ1-1; D unclear. In germline, CDR1 is KGHSH, CDR2 LQKENI. V lost 0 bases, J lost 6 bases, and 8 bases lay in between. This CDR3 has 13 residues. CDR3 DNA: TGTGCCAGCTCACCACCCTCGTTTTCTGAAGCTTTCTTT. It encodes CASSPPSFSEAFF. Complete variable domain (other parts from reference TRBV18 and TRBJ1-1): NAGVMQNPRHLVRRRGQEARLRCSPMKGHSHVYWYRQLPEEGLKFMVYLQKENIIDESGMPKERFSAEFPKEGPSILRIQQVVRGDSAAYFCASSPPSFSEAFFGQGTRLTVV.

The table lists this clone with a few counts. The chain couples TRBV9 to TRBJ2-5, with D perhaps matching TRBD2 (6 bases). V lost 0 bases and J 3 bases, leaving 21 bases between the germline ends. The CDR3 is 18 residues long. Germline V lookup: CDR1 SGDLS, CDR2 YYNGEE. CDR3 region: CASSVGGSVLPGEETQYF. The CDR3 nucleotides are TGTGCCAGCAGCGTAGGAGGGTCCGTTTTGCCGGGAGAAGAGACCCAGTACTTC.

J is TRBJ2-2 and V is TRBV4-2, with 10 bases identical to TRBD2. After removal of 3 bases from V and 1 base from J, the junction contained 8 bases not matched to a gene. This CDR3 comprises 18 residues. Germline V gives CDR1 LGHNA, CDR2 YNFKEQ. DNA for the CDR3: TGTGCCAGCAGCCAGCGGACTAGCGGAGCCGAGAACACCGGGGAGCTGTTTTTT. As protein: CASSQRTSGAENTGELFF.

V gene TRBV28 combines with J gene TRBJ1-2, with 7 bases that match TRBD1. The length of the CDR3 is 12 residues. J was trimmed by 3 bases and V by 10 bases; bases with no gene match: 5. Germline values: CDR1 MDHEN, CDR2 SYDVKM. The CDR3 region is CATSGQHYGYTF. The CDR3 DNA follows: TGTGCCACCTCGGGACAGCACTATGGCTACACCTTC.

This chain links TRBV15 with TRBJ2-5; 8 bases map to TRBD2. The germline V gene has CDR1 LNHNV and CDR2 YYDKDF (reference sequence). Losses at the gene ends were 4 bases for V and 3 bases for J; bases not matched to a gene: 7. CDR3 length: 15 amino acids. The CDR3 sequence is CATSTGGNWKETQYF. In DNA, the CDR3 is TGTGCCACCAGCACGGGGGGGAATTGGAAAGAGACCCAGTACTTC.

The chain is built from TRBV27 and TRBJ1-2, with 7 bases aligning to TRBD1. The CDR3 has 13 residues. Germline V gives CDR1 MNHEY, CDR2 SMNVEV (reference sequence). Trimming at V came to 8 bases and at J to 5 bases, leaving 8 bases not matched to a gene. In DNA form, the CDR3 reads TGTGCCAGCGCCCCACCGGGACAGTATGGCTACACCTTC. Translating gives CASAPPGQYGYTF.